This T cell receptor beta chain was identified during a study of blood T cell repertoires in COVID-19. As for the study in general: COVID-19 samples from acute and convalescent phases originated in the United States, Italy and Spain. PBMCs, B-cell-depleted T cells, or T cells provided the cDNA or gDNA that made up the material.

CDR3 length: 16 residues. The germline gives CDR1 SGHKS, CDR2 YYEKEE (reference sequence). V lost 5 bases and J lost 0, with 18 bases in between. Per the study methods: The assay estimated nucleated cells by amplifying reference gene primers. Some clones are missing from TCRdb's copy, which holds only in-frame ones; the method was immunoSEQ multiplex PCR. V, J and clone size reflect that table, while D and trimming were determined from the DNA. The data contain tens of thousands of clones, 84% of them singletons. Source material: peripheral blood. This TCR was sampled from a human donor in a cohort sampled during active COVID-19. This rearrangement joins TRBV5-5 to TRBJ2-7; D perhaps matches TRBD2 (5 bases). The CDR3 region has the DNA TGTGCCAGCAGTCACTTTAGCCGGGGTTTCTCCTACGAGCAGTACTTC. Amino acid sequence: CASSHFSRGFSYEQYF.